One sample yielded the 10 T cell receptor beta chains listed below, sequenced in a study of control samples from healthy donors and cancer patients. Profiled with immunoSEQ multiplex PCR; TCRdb holds only in-frame clones, not every one. The table lists over 65,000 clones, around 90% of them singletons. The material sequenced was PBMCs. These receptors were obtained from a woman in her fifties or sixties with colorectal cancer.

The chain couples TRBV2 to TRBJ1-5; 9 nucleotides line up with TRBD1. Germline lookup yields CDR1 SNHLY and CDR2 FYNNEI. V dropped 2 bases and J dropped 0; count of bases not matched to a gene: 8. This CDR3 is 18 amino acids long. Here the CDR3 reads CASSELDRGPYSNQPQHF. DNA of the CDR3: TGTGCCAGCAGTGAACTGGACAGGGGACCATATAGCAATCAGCCCCAGCATTTT.

This chain connects TRBV5-1 to TRBJ2-1; D is perhaps TRBD1 (6 bases). Germline CDR1 and CDR2: SGHRS and YFSETQ. This CDR3 spans 18 amino acids. Trimming left V 0 bases short and J 8 bases short, with 24 bases between. CDR3 sequence: CASSLDKRRAGVWDEQFF. In nucleotides, the CDR3 is TGCGCCAGCAGCTTGGATAAGCGCCGGGCAGGGGTTTGGGATGAGCAGTTCTTC.

The J gene is TRBJ2-7, the V gene TRBV5-6; TRBD1 might be the D (5 bases). V was cut by 7 bases and J by 0 bases, with 14 bases left in between. Germline CDR1 reads SGHDT; CDR2 reads YYEEEE. CDR3 size: 14 residues. CDR3 DNA sequence: TGTGCCAGCCGGTTGTCTGACAGCTCCTACGAGCAGTACGTC. This sequence encodes CASRLSDSSYEQYV.

Details on this clone: The same CDR3 is also encoded by other DNA sequences in this sample. This chain links TRBV7-2 with TRBJ1-5; the D gene is possibly TRBD1 (5 bases). Between the trimmed V and J ends, which lost 1 base and 2 bases, there was a span of 9 bases. CDR3 length: 15 amino acids. Germline CDR1 is SGHTA and CDR2 is FQGNSA. The CDR3 reads CASSLEGARNQPQHF. CDR3 DNA sequence: TGTGCCAGCAGCTTAGAAGGGGCTCGCAATCAGCCCCAGCATTTT.

The rearrangement links TRBV6-2 or TRBV6-3 to TRBJ1-4, with D hard to call. Trimming shortened V by 2 bases and J by 5 bases, and 15 bases separated the two germline ends. CDR3 length: 16 residues. Germline V gene sequence: CDR1 MNHEY, CDR2 SVGEGT. The DNA for the CDR3 is TGTGCCAGCAGTTACCTGATCGGAGTAGGGAATGAAAAACTGTTTTTT. Its translation: CASSYLIGVGNEKLFF.

In this sample, this clone turned up once. The gene calls are TRBV28 and TRBJ1-6, with D possibly being TRBD1 (6 bases). CDR3 length: 16 amino acids. Germline V gene lookup returns CDR1 MDHEN and CDR2 SYDVKM. With 5 bases removed from V and 9 bases from J, the gap between germline ends came to 20 bases. The DNA for the CDR3 is TGTGCCAGCAGTCTCGACCGACAGGCCCAAGGTTCACCCCTCCACTTT. It is translated as CASSLDRQAQGSPLHF.

V and J are TRBV10-3 and TRBJ2-2, with TRBD2 matching 11 bases. This CDR3 comprises 20 residues. In germline, CDR1 is ENHRY, CDR2 SYGVKD. V lost 9 bases, J lost 0 bases, and 18 bases stayed unmatched. Here the CDR3 reads CAISSASGGMSLANTGELFF. The DNA for the CDR3 is TGTGCCATTTCGAGTGCTAGCGGGGGGATGAGCCTCGCGAACACCGGGGAGCTGTTTTTT.

This chain links TRBV30 with TRBJ2-1; 9 bases are a match to TRBD1. The V gene end was trimmed by 8 bases and the J gene end by 1 base; junction bases not matched to a gene: 3. The V gene's germline CDR1 is GTSNPN and CDR2 SVGIG (reference sequence). The CDR3 runs to 13 residues. The CDR3 region has the DNA TGTGCCCCCGGGACAGGGTCCTACAATGAGCAGTTCTTC. The encoded protein is CAPGTGSYNEQFF. The full variable domain, rest sourced from reference TRBV30 and TRBJ2-1, is SQTIHQWPATLVQPVGSPLSLECTVEGTSNPNLYWYRQAAGRGLQLLFYSVGIGQISSEVPQNLSASRPQDRQFILSSKKLLLSDSGFYLCAPGTGSYNEQFFGPGTRLTVL.

This chain uses TRBV12-3 or TRBV12-4 with TRBJ1-3, with 8 positions matching TRBD1. The CDR3 sequence is 13 residues long. V shed 2 bases, J shed 7 bases, and the junction held 1 base outside the gene matches. The CDR3 coding sequence is TGTGCCAGCAGTTTACAGGGGGCCAACACCATATATTTT. This translates into CASSLQGANTIYF.

The V call is TRBV14, the J call TRBJ1-2; no clear D. Looked up from germline, CDR1 is SGHDN and CDR2 is FVKESK. The CDR3 spans 15 residues. Trimming took off 0 bases at V and 1 base at J, with 9 bases between the two ends. The CDR3 loop reads CASSQDRGYNYGYTF. CDR3 in DNA: TGTGCCAGCAGCCAAGACCGGGGTTATAACTATGGCTACACCTTC.